These T cell receptor beta chains were read from a single sample in a study of memory CD4+ T cells and cytomegalovirus serostatus. Assay: immunoSEQ multiplex PCR; the TCRdb copy retains only in-frame clones and omits some. Here the sample spans about 40,000 clones, around 80% being singletons. Material: memory CD4+ T cells from blood. The receptors come from an adult in good health and CMV-seronegative. Each CDR3 is given with its conserved first and last residue. Each record gives: D gene, clone size, J gene, V gene, CDR3 protein, CDR3 DNA. The D gene is left open where the match is weak. A clone size is listed for some rows: how often the clone was seen (once, few, many), or a class if it is expanded.

>.|.|TRBJ1-2|TRBV5-4
CASSPSRQNYGYTF
TGTGCCAGCAGCCCCTCGAGGCAAAACTATGGCTACACCTTC
>TRBD2|.|TRBJ2-7|TRBV14
CASSRLAVADEQYF
TGTGCCAGCAGCCGGCTAGCGGTCGCCGACGAGCAGTACTTC
>.|.|TRBJ2-7|TRBV6-6
CASSSDHEQYF
TGTGCCAGCAGTTCCGATCACGAGCAGTACTTC
>TRBD1|.|TRBJ2-7|TRBV7-9
CASSLEGTVIYEQYF
TGTGCCAGCAGCTTAGAGGGGACAGTCATCTACGAGCAGTACTTC
>TRBD1|.|TRBJ2-5|TRBV7-9
CASSSPRDRDVQETQYF
TGTGCCAGCAGCTCGCCTAGGGACAGGGACGTCCAAGAGACCCAGTACTTC
>TRBD2|once|TRBJ2-3|TRBV30
CAFSPLAGIADTQYF
TGTGCCTTTTCCCCACTAGCGGGAATTGCAGATACGCAGTATTTT
>.|.|TRBJ2-2|TRBV9
CASTTAPLNTGELFF
TGTGCCAGCACGACCGCTCCCCTGAACACCGGGGAGCTGTTTTTT
>.|.|TRBJ1-1|TRBV5-1
CASSFGGDTEAFF
TGCGCCAGCAGCTTTGGGGGGGACACTGAAGCTTTCTTT
>TRBD1|.|TRBJ1-4|TRBV28
CASSRGGVEKLFF
TGTGCCAGCAGCAGGGGGGGGGTTGAAAAACTGTTTTTT
>.|once|TRBJ1-4|TRBV7-9
CASSTRDLEKLFF
TGTGCCAGCAGCACCCGGGACCTAGAAAAACTGTTTTTT
>.|.|TRBJ1-5|TRBV28
CASSQITLSNQPQHF
TGTGCCAGCAGTCAGATTACTCTTAGCAATCAGCCCCAGCATTTT
>.|.|TRBJ2-3|TRBV6-5
CASGLGEGDTQYF
TGTGCCAGCGGCTTGGGGGAAGGAGATACGCAGTATTTT
>.|.|TRBJ2-1|TRBV7-2
CASSRGYNEQFF
TGTGCCAGCAGCCGAGGGTACAATGAGCAGTTCTTC
>.|.|TRBJ2-2|TRBV2
CASTPSTPDTGELFF
TGTGCCAGCACCCCAAGCACTCCGGACACCGGGGAGCTGTTTTTT
>.|once|TRBJ1-5|TRBV6-5
CASSYDRFQPQHF
TGTGCCAGCAGTTACGACAGATTCCAGCCCCAGCATTTT
>.|.|TRBJ2-5|TRBV11-2
CASSLILGMETQYF
TGTGCCAGCAGCTTAATATTAGGGATGGAGACCCAGTACTTC
>TRBD1|.|TRBJ2-4|TRBV2
CASSTPQGAYKNIQYF
TGTGCCAGCAGTACCCCGCAGGGGGCTTACAAAAACATTCAGTACTTC
>TRBD1|few|TRBJ1-1|TRBV7-9
CASSPSSGQGMGTEAFF
TGTGCCAGCAGCCCCTCTAGTGGACAGGGGATGGGCACTGAAGCTTTCTTT
>TRBD1|.|TRBJ1-1|TRBV19
CASSTRGDRGWRTEAFF
TGTGCCAGTAGTACCCGTGGGGACAGGGGATGGCGCACTGAAGCTTTCTTT
>TRBD1|once|TRBJ2-7|TRBV28
CASSPAIRDRVHEQYF
TGTGCCAGCAGTCCGGCCATCCGGGACAGGGTCCACGAGCAGTACTTC
>TRBD2|.|TRBJ2-2|TRBV9
CASSQGGRSGLFF
TGTGCCAGCAGCCAAGGCGGGAGGAGTGGGCTGTTTTTT
>.|.|TRBJ2-7|TRBV5-1
CASASQGPYEQYF
TGCGCCAGCGCCAGTCAGGGACCCTACGAGCAGTACTTC
>.|.|TRBJ2-5|TRBV7-2
CASSLMGSKETQYF
TGTGCCAGCAGCTTAATGGGCTCCAAAGAGACCCAGTACTTC
>TRBD1|.|TRBJ2-7|TRBV6-5
CASRRPGQSYEQYF
TGTGCCAGCAGAAGACCGGGACAGAGCTACGAGCAGTACTTC
>.|.|TRBJ1-1|TRBV28
CASLGGSTEAFF
TGTGCCAGTCTCGGCGGGTCCACTGAAGCTTTCTTT
>.|few|TRBJ2-3|TRBV5-4
CASSPTPDTDTQYF
TGTGCCAGCAGCCCAACTCCCGACACAGATACGCAGTATTTT
>.|.|TRBJ1-5|TRBV28
CASKSTWGENQPQHF
TGTGCCAGCAAATCTACGTGGGGGGAAAATCAGCCCCAGCATTTT
>TRBD1|.|TRBJ1-2|TRBV7-2
CASSPGQTYGYTF
TGTGCCAGCAGCCCGGGACAGACCTATGGCTACACCTTC
>TRBD2|.|TRBJ2-7|TRBV10-2
CASSAGTSVYEQYF
TGCGCCAGCAGTGCCGGGACTAGCGTCTACGAGCAGTACTTC
>TRBD2|once|TRBJ2-2|TRBV9
CASTTGLAGGIINTGELFF
TGTGCCAGCACCACTGGTCTAGCGGGAGGAATTATCAACACCGGGGAGCTGTTTTTT
>.|few|TRBJ1-1|TRBV7-2
CASSLERKQGPAMNTEAFF
TGTGCCAGCAGCTTAGAACGTAAACAAGGCCCCGCTATGAACACTGAAGCTTTCTTT
>.|.|TRBJ1-5|TRBV28
CASSPGGQPQHF
TGTGCCAGCAGTCCCGGGGGTCAGCCCCAGCATTTT
>.|.|TRBJ1-2|TRBV5-4
CASSLVRDGYTF
TGTGCCAGCAGCTTGGTAAGGGATGGCTACACCTTC
>.|.|TRBJ2-2|TRBV7-2
CASSYPGTGELFF
TGTGCCAGCAGCTATCCCGGCACCGGGGAGCTGTTTTTT
>.|once|TRBJ2-7|TRBV28
CASSRLGALEQYF
TGTGCCAGCAGTCGCTTGGGGGCCCTCGAGCAGTACTTC
>TRBD2|.|TRBJ2-2|TRBV9
CASSVSPLAGGLTGELFF
TGTGCCAGCAGCGTATCCCCACTAGCGGGAGGGCTCACCGGGGAGCTGTTTTTT
>.|.|TRBJ1-4|TRBV28
CASRWEGGFYEKLFF
TGTGCCAGTCGGTGGGAGGGTGGTTTTTATGAAAAACTGTTTTTT
>.|.|TRBJ2-3|TRBV11-3
CASSLAASTDTQYF
TGTGCCAGCAGCTTAGCCGCGAGCACAGATACGCAGTATTTT
>.|.|TRBJ2-5|TRBV2
CASTPGETQYF
TGTGCCAGCACGCCGGGGGAGACCCAGTACTTC